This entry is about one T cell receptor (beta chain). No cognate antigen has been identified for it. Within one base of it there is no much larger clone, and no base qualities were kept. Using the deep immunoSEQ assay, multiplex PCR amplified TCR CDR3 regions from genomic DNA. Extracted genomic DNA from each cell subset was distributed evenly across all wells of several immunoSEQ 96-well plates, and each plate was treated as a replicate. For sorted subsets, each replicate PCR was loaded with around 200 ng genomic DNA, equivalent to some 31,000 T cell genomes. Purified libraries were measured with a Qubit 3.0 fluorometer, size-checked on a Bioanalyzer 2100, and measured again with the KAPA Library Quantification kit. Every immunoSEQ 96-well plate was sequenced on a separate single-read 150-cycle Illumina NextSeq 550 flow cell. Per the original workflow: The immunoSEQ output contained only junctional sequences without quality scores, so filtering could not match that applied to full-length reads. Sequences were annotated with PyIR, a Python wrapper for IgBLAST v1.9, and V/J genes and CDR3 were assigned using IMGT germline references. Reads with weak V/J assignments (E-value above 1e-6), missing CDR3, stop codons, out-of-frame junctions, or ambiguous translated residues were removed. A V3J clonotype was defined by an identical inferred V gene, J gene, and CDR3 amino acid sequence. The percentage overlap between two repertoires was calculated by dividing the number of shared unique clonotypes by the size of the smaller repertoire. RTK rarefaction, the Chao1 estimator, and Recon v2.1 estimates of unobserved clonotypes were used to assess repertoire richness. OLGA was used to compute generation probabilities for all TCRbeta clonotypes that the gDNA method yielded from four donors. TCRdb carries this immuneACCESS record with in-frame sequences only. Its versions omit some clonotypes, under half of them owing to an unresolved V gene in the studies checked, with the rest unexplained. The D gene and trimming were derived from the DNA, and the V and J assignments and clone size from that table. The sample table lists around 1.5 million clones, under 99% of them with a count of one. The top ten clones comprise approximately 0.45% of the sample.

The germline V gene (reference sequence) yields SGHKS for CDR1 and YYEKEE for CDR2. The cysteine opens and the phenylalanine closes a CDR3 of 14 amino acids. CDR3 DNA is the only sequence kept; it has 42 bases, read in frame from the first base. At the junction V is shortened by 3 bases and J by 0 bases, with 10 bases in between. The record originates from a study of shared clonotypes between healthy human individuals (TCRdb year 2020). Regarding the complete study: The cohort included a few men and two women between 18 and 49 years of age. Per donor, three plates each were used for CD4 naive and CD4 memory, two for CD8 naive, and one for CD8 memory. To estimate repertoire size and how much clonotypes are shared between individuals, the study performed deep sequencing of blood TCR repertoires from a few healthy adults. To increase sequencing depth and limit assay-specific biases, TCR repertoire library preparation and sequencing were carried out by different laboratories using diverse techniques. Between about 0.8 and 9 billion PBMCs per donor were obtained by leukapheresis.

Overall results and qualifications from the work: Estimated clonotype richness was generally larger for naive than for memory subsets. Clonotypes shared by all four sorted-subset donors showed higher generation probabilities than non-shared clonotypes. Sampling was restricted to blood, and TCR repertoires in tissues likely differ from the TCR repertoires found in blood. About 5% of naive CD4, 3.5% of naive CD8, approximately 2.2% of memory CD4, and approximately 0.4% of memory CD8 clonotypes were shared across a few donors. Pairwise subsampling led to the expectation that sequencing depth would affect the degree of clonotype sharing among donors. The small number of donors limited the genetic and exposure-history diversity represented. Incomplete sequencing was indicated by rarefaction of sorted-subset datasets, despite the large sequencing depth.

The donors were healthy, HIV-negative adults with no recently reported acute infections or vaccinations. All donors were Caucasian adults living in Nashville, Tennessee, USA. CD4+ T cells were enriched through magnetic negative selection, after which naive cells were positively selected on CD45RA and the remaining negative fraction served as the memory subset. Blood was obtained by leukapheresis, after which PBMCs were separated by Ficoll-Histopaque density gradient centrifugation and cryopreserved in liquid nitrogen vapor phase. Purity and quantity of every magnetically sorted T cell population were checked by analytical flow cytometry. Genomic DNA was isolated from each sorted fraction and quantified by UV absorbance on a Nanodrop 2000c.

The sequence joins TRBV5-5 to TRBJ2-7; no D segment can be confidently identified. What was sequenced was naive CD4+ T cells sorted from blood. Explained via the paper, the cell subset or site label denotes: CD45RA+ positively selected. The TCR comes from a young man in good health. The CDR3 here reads CASSSGPHSYEQYF. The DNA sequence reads TGTGCCAGCAGCTCAGGTCCGCACTCCTACGAGCAGTACTTC.